This TCR beta chain was documented in a study of T cell responses to AZD1222 COVID-19 vaccine (dated by TCRdb to the early 2020s). About the investigation overall: TCR sequencing covered fewer than 250 trial participants: around 210 given two doses of AZD1222 and 26 given two doses of MenACWY control vaccine. Enrollment into the trials was organized by age into subgroups of 18-55, 56-69 and 70-plus years, and those subgroups contained roughly 150, 30 and 60 TCR-sequenced participants, respectively.

The full study reports these points: Because no day 14 peak-response samples were available, repertoires were characterized only after the peak T cell response. Reportedly, close to half of the unique spike-specific TCRs recognized epitopes lying outside the regions that are mutated in the B.1.351 and B.1.1.7 variants. Most participants were white British and females outnumbered males, and the authors suggested that clonal diversity may have been underestimated. Only five to seven AZD1222 recipients were SARS-CoV-2 seropositive at baseline, limiting conclusions about previously exposed vaccinees. The 56-69-year group was small, and its depth increase did not reach significance, likely because of low power. The vaccine-associated CD4 TCRs covered the entire spike protein, and the dominant responses fell in regions 160-218 and 743-854. After two AZD1222 doses, both the breadth and the depth of spike-specific TCRs were significantly higher than at day 0 and than in MenACWY recipients.

At the junction V is shortened by 3 bases and J by 9 bases, with 12 bases in between. Based on the germline V gene, the CDR1 and CDR2 sequences are SGHRS and YFSETQ. CDR3 length: 12 amino acids, cysteine to phenylalanine. The retained sequence is limited to the CDR3, 36 bases, with the frame set at the first base. About this clone itself: The specificity of this receptor is unknown. It has no much larger one-base neighbor in the sample; base qualities were not kept.

The sample's time point, from its label and the paper: baseline before first vaccination. Explained via the paper, the treatment or condition label denotes: meningococcal conjugate vaccine given as trial control. Vaccinee samples were obtained from the UK trials COV001 and COV002, which included a single-blind randomized controlled phase 2/3 trial of AZD1222 (ChAdOx1 nCoV-19) in healthy adults. For TCRbeta chain sequencing, PBMC samples from trial participants were taken at day 0 and at day 28 after the second dose. The CDR3 regions of human TCRbeta chains were analyzed by immunosequencing. The published analysis was carried out like this. TCRs in the repertoires were compared against a reference library of SARS-CoV-2-specific TCRs that had been generated with the MIRA antigen-specificity platform. Breadth was defined as the fraction of unique TCRs that were SARS-CoV-2-associated. Depth was defined as the fraction of total T cells that were SARS-CoV-2-associated. Using the MIRA data, every spike-specific TCR was mapped to the spike region that the TCR reacted to and assigned to either a CD4 or a CD8 class. Log10-transformed breadth and depth values were compared by one-way ANOVA with Sidak's multiple comparisons tests. Held by TCRdb, this immuneACCESS table contains in-frame sequences only and omits some clones. Under half of the omission traces to an unresolved V gene where checked; the cause of the rest is unknown. V, J and clone size are those of that table, while D and trimming were read from the DNA. In this sample the table shows 120,000 to 150,000 clones, approximately 93% of which occur a single time. Together, the top ten hold more than 0.7% of the sample.

This clonotype was obtained from an adult in good health. Source: peripheral blood, taken on day 0 of MenACWY control vaccination. This receptor chain uses TRBV5-1 and TRBJ1-1; 5 matching bases give a weak D call of TRBD1. The CDR3 is CASSSRGTQAFF. The nucleotide sequence is given as TGCGCCAGCAGCTCCCGCGGGACCCAAGCTTTCTTT.